These T cell receptor beta chains were read from a single sample in a study of OX40 agonist ivuxolimab in advanced cancers. Profiling relied on immunoSEQ multiplex PCR, and the TCRdb table lists in-frame clones only, not all of them. The sample consists of about 50,000 clones, about 80% of them appearing once. The sample consisted of CD4+ or CD8+ T cells sorted from blood, taken in a trial of the OX40 agonist ivuxolimab. The source is an adult with an advanced solid tumor such as melanoma, head and neck, liver or kidney cancer. Each CDR3 is given with its conserved first and last residue. Fields, in order: D gene, J gene, CDR3 length, clone size, V gene, CDR3 DNA, CDR3 protein. The D gene is left open where the match is weak. A clone size is listed for some rows: how often the clone was seen (once, few, many), or a class if it is expanded.

NA TRBJ1-1 13 NA TRBV29-1 TGCAGCGTTGATAAAACCGGACAAGTTAATGCTTTCTTT CSVDKTGQVNAFF
NA TRBJ2-1 14 NA TRBV2 TGTGCCAGCCTCGAAACGCCTGCCTCCCATGAGCAGTTCTTC CASLETPASHEQFF
NA TRBJ2-3 15 NA TRBV9 TGTGCCAGCAGCGTGGGGACTCTTCGCACAGATACGCAGTATTTT CASSVGTLRTDTQYF
TRBD2 TRBJ2-5 14 once TRBV12-5 TGTGCTAGTGCCCCTAGCGGGGGGGGCTGGACCCAGTACTTC CASAPSGGGWTQYF
NA TRBJ2-2 15 NA TRBV18 TGTGCCAGCTCACAGGCCCTCCTAGGAACCGGGGAGCTGTTTTTT CASSQALLGTGELFF
TRBD1 TRBJ2-7 15 NA TRBV5-4 TGTGCCAGCAGCCGCGCCGGGACAGGGCTTTTCGAGCAGTACTTC CASSRAGTGLFEQYF
NA TRBJ2-1 15 few TRBV9 TGTGCCAGCAGCGTAGGGGCAGGGGCCTACAATGAGCAGTTCTTC CASSVGAGAYNEQFF
TRBD2 TRBJ2-2 18 NA TRBV9 TGTGCCAGCAGCGTAGTATTAGCGGGAGGGCCGAGGACCGGGGAGCTGTTTTTT CASSVVLAGGPRTGELFF
NA TRBJ2-7 16 NA TRBV5-5 TGTGCCAGCAGCCCATCCCCCGCCCGTCTAGACTACGAGCAGTACTTC CASSPSPARLDYEQYF
TRBD1 TRBJ1-5 13 once TRBV29-1 TGCAGCGTTGGACAGGGGTACAATCAGCCCCAGCATTTT CSVGQGYNQPQHF
TRBD1 TRBJ1-2 14 NA TRBV2 TGTGCCAGCAGTGTCCCGGACAGGGGGTTTGGCTACACCTTC CASSVPDRGFGYTF
TRBD1 TRBJ1-5 15 NA TRBV6-1 TGTGCCAGCATCGGGACAGTTTATAGCAATCAGCCCCAGCATTTT CASIGTVYSNQPQHF